The T cell receptor (beta chain) under discussion was sequenced for a study of T cells of healthy individuals. Germline-derived CDR1 and CDR2 are ENHRY and SYGVKD. The germline V and J ends were trimmed by 11 bases and 0 bases, with 13 bases remaining between them. The CDR3 has 14 residues. From the 5' RACE reads, TCRdb called clonotypes with MiXCR, one entry per CDR3 protein. The table shows about 100,000 distinct CDR3 sequences, with under 20% occurring only once. This TCR was recovered from a human donor in good health. This rearrangement joins TRBV10-3 to TRBJ2-2; D unresolved. This CDR3 is CAARSSANTGELFF. The DNA of the CDR3 is TGTGCCGCTCGATCCTCCGCGAACACCGGGGAGCTGTTTTTT.